This T cell receptor beta chain was retrieved from a study of breast tumors, draining lymph nodes, adjacent tissues. Regarding the study as a whole: Most tumor T cells seemingly derive from lymph node, then expand in tumor. Data only fit, rather than demonstrated, lymph node origin of most tumor T cells. Compared with lymph nodes, tumors were less diverse; compared with nontumor tissue, more.

The lymph nodes were axillary draining lymph nodes from breast cancer patients. TCRdb recomputed calls from the multiplex PCR reads with MiXCR, one row per CDR3 protein. The sample lists under 300,000 distinct CDR3 sequences; nearly 35% were seen once. This clonotype was observed a few times. Its specificity is not known. V trimming: 2 bases; J trimming: 4 bases; junction bases outside the gene matches: 18. The germline gives CDR1 SGHTA, CDR2 FQGTGA. There are 19 residues in the CDR3. The chain employs TRBV7-3 and TRBJ2-5, with 8 bases that match TRBD2. The sequence came from a female donor with breast cancer. Some clones in this sample may be carry-over from other donors' samples. Sequenced material: axillary lymph node tissue. As DNA, the CDR3 is TGTGCCAGCAGCTTAGATTTCCCCTTCCAGCGGGAGTCACCAGAGACCCAGTACTTC. This gives the protein CASSLDFPFQRESPETQYF.